A selection of T cell receptor beta chains follows, all from one sample in a study of T-cell reconstitution after alpha-beta-depleted transplantation in children. TCRdb fed the PCR reads into MiXCR, producing one record per CDR3 protein. The data contain approximately 800,000 distinct CDR3 sequences, 15% to 20% of them singletons. The sequences come from PBMCs, mostly from graft donor cells, collected 360 days after TCRalphabeta/CD19-depleted stem cell transplant. These receptors originate from a male patient between 10 and 17 years old who had a stem cell transplant for acute lymphoblastic leukemia, so the T cells may come from the graft donor. CDR3s include the opening cysteine and the closing phenylalanine or tryptophan. The D gene is left open where the match is weak. Size values are once, few and many counts, or a class for expanded clones, and some rows have none.

V gene: TRBV3-1
clone size: NA
D gene: TRBD1
J gene: TRBJ1-1
CDR3 DNA: TGTGCCAGCAGTACCACAGGGGAGAACACTGAAGCTTTCTTT
CDR3 protein: CASSTTGENTEAFF

V gene: TRBV9
clone size: NA
D gene: NA
J gene: TRBJ2-3
CDR3 DNA: TGTGCCAGCAGCGTAGGATCGTGGATCACAGATACGCAGTATTTT
CDR3 protein: CASSVGSWITDTQYF

V gene: TRBV9
clone size: few
D gene: TRBD2
J gene: TRBJ2-1
CDR3 DNA: TGTGCCAGCAGCGTAGGAGCGGGAGGGTGGAATGAGCAGTTCTTC
CDR3 protein: CASSVGAGGWNEQFF

V gene: TRBV5-1
clone size: NA
D gene: TRBD1
J gene: TRBJ2-5
CDR3 DNA: TGCGCCAGCAAAACAGGGGGCGGAGAGGAGACCCAGTACTTC
CDR3 protein: CASKTGGGEETQYF

V gene: TRBV20-1
clone size: few
D gene: NA
J gene: TRBJ2-7
CDR3 DNA: TGCAGTGCTAGTGCCTTAGACTCCTACGAGCAGTACTTC
CDR3 protein: CSASALDSYEQYF

V gene: TRBV20-1
clone size: NA
D gene: NA
J gene: TRBJ1-5
CDR3 DNA: TGCAGTGCTAGAAGGAATCAGCCCCAGCATTTT
CDR3 protein: CSARRNQPQHF

V gene: TRBV4-1
clone size: NA
D gene: TRBD1
J gene: TRBJ2-2
CDR3 DNA: TGCGCCAGCAGCCTCCACATAACAGGGGGTATCGGGGAGCTGTTTTTT
CDR3 protein: CASSLHITGGIGELFF

V gene: TRBV4-1
clone size: few
D gene: NA
J gene: TRBJ1-2
CDR3 DNA: TGCGCCAGCAGCCAAGACGAAGGGGGAATCTATGGCTACACCTTC
CDR3 protein: CASSQDEGGIYGYTF

V gene: TRBV5-5
clone size: few
D gene: NA
J gene: TRBJ2-5
CDR3 DNA: TGTGCCAGCAGGGTCCACCTAGAGACCCAGTACTTC
CDR3 protein: CASRVHLETQYF

V gene: TRBV5-1
clone size: few
D gene: NA
J gene: TRBJ1-2
CDR3 DNA: TGCGCCAGCAGCTTGAGAGCAAACTATGGCTACACCTTC
CDR3 protein: CASSLRANYGYTF

V gene: TRBV2
clone size: few
D gene: NA
J gene: TRBJ1-1
CDR3 DNA: TGTGCCAGCACTACCGACAGGATGAACACTGAAGCTTTCTTT
CDR3 protein: CASTTDRMNTEAFF

V gene: TRBV6-2/TRBV6-3
clone size: NA
D gene: NA
J gene: TRBJ2-5
CDR3 DNA: TGTGCCAGTCACAAGTGGGAAGAGACCCAGTACTTC
CDR3 protein: CASHKWEETQYF

V gene: TRBV4-1
clone size: NA
D gene: NA
J gene: TRBJ1-1
CDR3 DNA: TGCGCCAGCAGGTTTCCAGGAGGCCCTGAAGCTTTCTTT
CDR3 protein: CASRFPGGPEAFF

V gene: TRBV27
clone size: NA
D gene: TRBD2
J gene: TRBJ2-7
CDR3 DNA: TGTGCCAGCGCGAGAGGGGTGACTAGCGGGAGCTACGAGCAGTACTTC
CDR3 protein: CASARGVTSGSYEQYF

V gene: TRBV20-1
clone size: NA
D gene: NA
J gene: TRBJ1-3
CDR3 DNA: TGCAGTGCTCCGGATCCGGGGGGCGCGCGGGGAAACACCATATATTTT
CDR3 protein: CSAPDPGGARGNTIYF

V gene: TRBV6-5
clone size: NA
D gene: NA
J gene: TRBJ2-3
CDR3 DNA: TGTGCCAGCAGTTACAGGGGCGCTGGCACAGATACGCAGTATTTT
CDR3 protein: CASSYRGAGTDTQYF

V gene: TRBV20-1
clone size: many
D gene: TRBD2
J gene: TRBJ2-1
CDR3 DNA: TGCAGTGCTAGGCTAGCGGGAGATAGGAGTGAGCAGTTCTTC
CDR3 protein: CSARLAGDRSEQFF

V gene: TRBV27
clone size: few
D gene: TRBD2
J gene: TRBJ2-1
CDR3 DNA: TGTGCCAGCAGCGATGGGACTAGCGGGAGAGCTGAGCAGTTCTTC
CDR3 protein: CASSDGTSGRAEQFF

V gene: TRBV29-1
clone size: NA
D gene: NA
J gene: TRBJ2-1
CDR3 DNA: TGCAGCGGGGGAGGGACAGAGGAGATCTTC
CDR3 protein: CSGGGTEEIF

V gene: TRBV15
clone size: NA
D gene: NA
J gene: TRBJ2-6
CDR3 DNA: TGTGCCACCCGTGAGGGTTTCTCTGGGGCCAACGTCCTGACTTTC
CDR3 protein: CATREGFSGANVLTF

V gene: TRBV9
clone size: NA
D gene: TRBD2
J gene: TRBJ2-7
CDR3 DNA: TGTGCCAGCAGCGTAGGAACTAGCGGCATGGAGCAGTACTTC
CDR3 protein: CASSVGTSGMEQYF

V gene: TRBV20-1
clone size: NA
D gene: TRBD1
J gene: TRBJ1-2
CDR3 DNA: TGCAGTGCCCCGGACAGGGCAGGAGGCTACACCTTC
CDR3 protein: CSAPDRAGGYTF

V gene: TRBV2
clone size: NA
D gene: TRBD1
J gene: TRBJ1-5
CDR3 DNA: TGTGCTGAGGCAGACAGGGATGATCAGCCCCAGCATTTT
CDR3 protein: CAEADRDDQPQHF

V gene: TRBV5-1
clone size: NA
D gene: NA
J gene: TRBJ2-7
CDR3 DNA: TGCGCCAGCACCCTTTTCCCAGGGGGGAGAGGCTACGAGCAGTACTTC
CDR3 protein: CASTLFPGGRGYEQYF

V gene: TRBV27
clone size: NA
D gene: NA
J gene: TRBJ1-5
CDR3 DNA: TGTGCCAGCAAGGAGGGGGGTAGCAATCAGCCCCAGCATTTT
CDR3 protein: CASKEGGSNQPQHF

V gene: TRBV20-1
clone size: NA
D gene: NA
J gene: TRBJ2-3
CDR3 DNA: TGCAGTGCTAGCCTAGTAGACCATACGCAGTATTTT
CDR3 protein: CSASLVDHTQYF

V gene: TRBV12-3/TRBV12-4
clone size: NA
D gene: TRBD2
J gene: TRBJ2-7
CDR3 DNA: TGTGCCAGCACCCCGGGCCGAGCGGGACGCTACGAGCAGTACTTC
CDR3 protein: CASTPGRAGRYEQYF

V gene: TRBV20-1
clone size: few
D gene: NA
J gene: TRBJ1-1
CDR3 DNA: TGCAGTGCTAGGACCTTGCCTGAAGCTTTCTTT
CDR3 protein: CSARTLPEAFF

V gene: TRBV20-1
clone size: NA
D gene: NA
J gene: TRBJ2-1
CDR3 DNA: TGCAGTGCTAGAGATAATAGCGGAGATCCTCCCTTC
CDR3 protein: CSARDNSGDPPF

V gene: TRBV27
clone size: NA
D gene: NA
J gene: TRBJ2-2
CDR3 DNA: TGTGCCAGCAGTTCCCCAGGGCCCACCGGGGAGCTGTTTTTT
CDR3 protein: CASSSPGPTGELFF

V gene: TRBV4-2
clone size: NA
D gene: TRBD1
J gene: TRBJ1-3
CDR3 DNA: TGTGCCAGCAGCCAAGGGGACAGGCTCGGAAACACCATATATTTT
CDR3 protein: CASSQGDRLGNTIYF

V gene: TRBV7-9
clone size: NA
D gene: NA
J gene: TRBJ1-1
CDR3 DNA: TGTGCCAGCAGCTCACGACAGGAAACGCACACTGAAGCTTTCTTT
CDR3 protein: CASSSRQETHTEAFF

V gene: TRBV12-3/TRBV12-4
clone size: NA
D gene: TRBD2
J gene: TRBJ2-4
CDR3 DNA: TGTGCCAGCACTATAGCGGGAGTAGCCAAAAACATTCAGTACTTC
CDR3 protein: CASTIAGVAKNIQYF

V gene: TRBV7-3
clone size: few
D gene: TRBD1
J gene: TRBJ2-7
CDR3 DNA: TGTGCCAGCAGCCCAGAGGGACAGGGTGCCTACGAGCAGTACTTC
CDR3 protein: CASSPEGQGAYEQYF

V gene: TRBV5-1
clone size: NA
D gene: TRBD1
J gene: TRBJ1-6
CDR3 DNA: TGCGCCAGCAGCTGGGTCCCGGGACAGGGGACGAATTCACCCCTCCACTTT
CDR3 protein: CASSWVPGQGTNSPLHF

V gene: TRBV27
clone size: NA
D gene: NA
J gene: TRBJ1-5
CDR3 DNA: TGTGCCAGCAGTTTATCCTCAGGTGTGGGTCAGCCCCAGCATTTT
CDR3 protein: CASSLSSGVGQPQHF

V gene: TRBV25-1
clone size: NA
D gene: TRBD1
J gene: TRBJ2-7
CDR3 DNA: TGTGCCAGCAGACAGACAGGGACCTACGAGCAGTACTTC
CDR3 protein: CASRQTGTYEQYF

V gene: TRBV20-1
clone size: many
D gene: NA
J gene: TRBJ1-3
CDR3 DNA: TGCAGTGCTGCTGGACGAGGAATCTCTGGAAACACCATATATTTT
CDR3 protein: CSAAGRGISGNTIYF

V gene: TRBV7-9
clone size: NA
D gene: NA
J gene: TRBJ2-5
CDR3 DNA: TGTGCCAGCAGCTTAGATGTCCGGGAGACCCAGTACTTC
CDR3 protein: CASSLDVRETQYF

V gene: TRBV5-1
clone size: many
D gene: TRBD2
J gene: TRBJ2-1
CDR3 DNA: TGCGCCAGCAGCTTGGAAGCGGGACGGTACAATGAGCAGTTCTTC
CDR3 protein: CASSLEAGRYNEQFF

V gene: TRBV12-3/TRBV12-4
clone size: few
D gene: NA
J gene: TRBJ2-5
CDR3 DNA: TGTGCCAGCAGTTCCCCCTGGGGGAGTATTCAAGAGACCCAGTACTTC
CDR3 protein: CASSSPWGSIQETQYF

V gene: TRBV7-3
clone size: few
D gene: NA
J gene: TRBJ2-1
CDR3 DNA: TGTGCCAGCAGCTTTGACAGCGGGAATGAGCAGTTCTTC
CDR3 protein: CASSFDSGNEQFF

V gene: TRBV9
clone size: NA
D gene: NA
J gene: TRBJ1-6
CDR3 DNA: TGTGCCAGCGGCGTAACACCCCTCCACTTT
CDR3 protein: CASGVTPLHF

V gene: TRBV7-6
clone size: few
D gene: NA
J gene: TRBJ2-7
CDR3 DNA: TGTGCCAGCAGCTTAGAGGCTAGCCCCCTCTCCTACGAGCAGTACTTC
CDR3 protein: CASSLEASPLSYEQYF

V gene: TRBV12-3/TRBV12-4
clone size: NA
D gene: TRBD2
J gene: TRBJ2-7
CDR3 DNA: TGTGCCAGCAGTCCCGGGACTAGCGGGAGGGCCTCCTACGAGCAGTACTTC
CDR3 protein: CASSPGTSGRASYEQYF

V gene: TRBV14
clone size: NA
D gene: TRBD1
J gene: TRBJ2-5
CDR3 DNA: TGTGCCAGCAGCCGGGCCCGGGACAGGCAGTACTTC
CDR3 protein: CASSRARDRQYF

V gene: TRBV5-6
clone size: many
D gene: NA
J gene: TRBJ2-1
CDR3 DNA: TGTGCCAGCAGCTTCTATCCCGATGAGCAGTTCTTC
CDR3 protein: CASSFYPDEQFF

V gene: TRBV12-5
clone size: NA
D gene: NA
J gene: TRBJ2-5
CDR3 DNA: TGTGCTAGTGGTTTGGATAGTAGGCAGGAGACCCAGTACTTC
CDR3 protein: CASGLDSRQETQYF

V gene: TRBV10-3
clone size: few
D gene: TRBD2
J gene: TRBJ2-7
CDR3 DNA: TGTGCCATCAGTGGGGGGACTAGCGGGAGGTTTCGGTACGAGCAGTACTTC
CDR3 protein: CAISGGTSGRFRYEQYF

V gene: TRBV20-1
clone size: NA
D gene: TRBD1
J gene: TRBJ1-3
CDR3 DNA: TGCTGTGCTAGAGTTCGTTGGACAGGGGCTGGAAACACCATATATTTT
CDR3 protein: CCARVRWTGAGNTIYF

V gene: TRBV12-3/TRBV12-4
clone size: NA
D gene: NA
J gene: TRBJ1-4
CDR3 DNA: TGTGCCACCTCGGTAGGCCTCAGCACTAATGAAAAACTGTTTTTT
CDR3 protein: CATSVGLSTNEKLFF

V gene: TRBV10-3
clone size: many
D gene: NA
J gene: TRBJ2-1
CDR3 DNA: TGTGCCATCAGGGGAAGCGAACTCCATGAGCAGTTCTTC
CDR3 protein: CAIRGSELHEQFF

V gene: TRBV12-3/TRBV12-4
clone size: many
D gene: NA
J gene: TRBJ1-3
CDR3 DNA: TGTGCCAGCAGAACGCCGGGAAACACCATATATTTT
CDR3 protein: CASRTPGNTIYF

V gene: TRBV5-8
clone size: few
D gene: NA
J gene: TRBJ2-1
CDR3 DNA: TGTGCCAGCAGCGAGCAGTATTATGAGCAGTTCTTC
CDR3 protein: CASSEQYYEQFF

V gene: TRBV6-1
clone size: few
D gene: TRBD1
J gene: TRBJ2-3
CDR3 DNA: TGTGCCAGCAGTACACAGGGGGGCACAGATACGCAGTATTTT
CDR3 protein: CASSTQGGTDTQYF